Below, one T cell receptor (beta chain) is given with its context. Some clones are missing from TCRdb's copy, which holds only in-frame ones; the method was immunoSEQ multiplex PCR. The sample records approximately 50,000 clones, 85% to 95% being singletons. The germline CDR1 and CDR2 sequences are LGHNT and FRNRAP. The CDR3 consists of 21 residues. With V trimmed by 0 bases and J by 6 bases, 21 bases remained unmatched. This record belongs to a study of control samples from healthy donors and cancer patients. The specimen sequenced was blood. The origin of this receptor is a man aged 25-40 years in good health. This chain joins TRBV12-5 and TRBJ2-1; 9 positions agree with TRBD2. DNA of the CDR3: TGTGCTAGTGGTTTGGTTAATTCGGTTCTGGCGGGAGGGCCACGAATCAATGAGCAGTTCTTC. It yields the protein CASGLVNSVLAGGPRINEQFF.